The 18 T cell receptor beta chains below were found in one sample sequenced in a study of T cells in Graves' hyperthyroidism and ophthalmopathy. RNA transcripts provided the source from which TCR beta CDR3 regions were amplified. With the HTBI primer set, the TCR CDR3 went through a first round of RT-PCR. MiXCR, applied by TCRdb to the multiplex PCR reads, yields one record per CDR3 protein. This sample carries approximately 560,000 distinct CDR3 sequences, 46% of them seen once, and the ten largest clones take just over 8%. The source material was peripheral blood or thyroid tissue (not recorded which). The receptors stem from a woman younger than 30 with Graves' hyperthyroidism.

On this clonotype: One end of the junction is discordant with germline, which a read error may explain. The rearrangement joins TRBV5-1 to TRBJ2-7; a weak D match, TRBD1 (5 bases). CDR3 length: 13 amino acids. The germline CDR1 and CDR2 sequences are SGHRS and YFSETQ. CDR3 sequence: CASSHTGPSEQYF. The DNA for the CDR3 is TGTGCCAGCAGCCACACAGGCCCCTCCGAGCAGTACTTC.

This clonotype appeared many times. The rearrangement uses TRBV9 and TRBJ1-1; maybe TRBD1 (5 bases). Germline V gene sequence: CDR1 SGDLS, CDR2 YYNGEE. CDR3 length equals 15 residues. Trimming removed 0 bases from V and 3 bases from J, with 12 bases in between. CDR3 sequence (DNA): TGTGCCAGCAGCGTAGCGGGGCGAAAGGACACTGAAGCTTTCTTT. This codes for CASSVAGRKDTEAFF.

The chain couples TRBV4-3 to TRBJ2-7; tentative D call: TRBD1 (5 bases). Germline CDR1 reads LGHNA; CDR2 reads YSLEER. The CDR3 runs to 13 residues. V was shortened by 3 bases and J by 3 bases, with 9 bases between the two germline ends. The CDR3 bases are TGCGCCAGCAGCCAGCTACAGGACTACGAGCAGTACTTC. This encodes CASSQLQDYEQYF.

The gene calls are TRBV25-1 and TRBJ1-2; D might be TRBD1 (6 bases). Trimming took 6 bases from V and 4 from J, leaving 18 bases between them. Germline V gene data show CDR1 as MGHDK and CDR2 as SYGVNS. This CDR3 is 15 amino acids long. CDR3 DNA: TGTGCCAGCAGCTACGGGGGCAGGTCCGGCTATGGCTACACCTTC. Amino acids: CASSYGGRSGYGYTF.

The chain couples TRBV10-3 to TRBJ2-2; a possible D gene is TRBD2 (7 bases). This CDR3 has 16 amino acids. The germline CDR1 and CDR2 sequences are ENHRY and SYGVKD. V dropped 10 bases and J dropped 6 bases, with 24 bases sitting between them. The CDR3 DNA reads TGTGCCACCTACGGGGGGCACGTCCAGTACGCCGGGGAGCTGTTTTTT. Translating gives CATYGGHVQYAGELFF.

The gene calls are TRBV20-1 and TRBJ2-2; 8 bases match TRBD1. This CDR3 is built from 15 residues. Germline CDR1 is DFQATT and CDR2 is SNEGSKA (reference sequence). V lost 4 bases, J lost 5 bases, and 9 bases stayed unmatched. This chain's CDR3 is CSANAGTGYTGELFF. In DNA form, the CDR3 reads TGCAGTGCTAACGCTGGGACAGGATATACCGGGGAGCTGTTTTTT.

V is TRBV7-9 and J is TRBJ2-2; 11 bases are shared with TRBD1. Per germline, CDR1 SEHNR and CDR2 FQNEAQ (reference sequence). The CDR3 has 17 residues. The junction had 9 bases not matched to a gene; V was cut back by 5 bases and J by 4 bases. CDR3: CASSQDRTGGPTGELFF. The CDR3 nucleotides read TGTGCCAGCAGCCAGGACCGGACAGGGGGCCCCACCGGGGAGCTGTTTTTT.

This clonotype was counted a single time. The chain links TRBV6-1 to TRBJ1-4; tentative D call: TRBD1 (6 bases). The CDR3 is 15 residues long. CDR1 and CDR2 (germline): MNHNS, SASEGT. The V end was cut by 4 bases, the J end by 3 bases, with 12 bases between. The CDR3 DNA is TGTGCCAGCAGTGCGGACAGCGCTGCTAATGAAAAACTGTTTTTT. It specifies CASSADSAANEKLFF.

This sequence joins TRBV29-1 and TRBJ1-2; 10 nucleotides align to TRBD1. The germline V gene encodes CDR1 SQVTM and CDR2 ANQGSEA. J was trimmed by 4 bases and V by 7 bases; bases with no gene match: 6. CDR3 length equals 13 residues. CDR3 protein: CSAATGGLYGYTF. For the CDR3, the DNA is TGCAGCGCCGCGACAGGGGGCCTCTATGGCTACACCTTC.

This chain links TRBV20-1 with TRBJ2-7; 9 bases map to TRBD2. CDR3 length: 15 amino acids. Germline V CDR1 and CDR2: DFQATT, SNEGSKA (reference sequence). With V trimmed by 1 base and J by 2 bases, 6 bases remained unmatched. Here the CDR3 reads CSARVTSGSTYEQYF. The DNA of the CDR3 is TGCAGTGCTAGAGTTACTAGCGGGTCGACCTACGAGCAGTACTTC.

J is TRBJ1-1 and V is TRBV19; 7 nucleotides line up with TRBD1. The V segment lost 2 bases and the J segment 7 bases; nucleotides outside the gene matches: 7. The germline V gene encodes CDR1 LNHDA and CDR2 SQIVND (reference sequence). This CDR3 spans 14 amino acids. In nucleotides, the CDR3 is TGTGCCAGTAGTATAATAACAGGGGCCCTTGAAGCTTTCTTT. Its translation: CASSIITGALEAFF.

This clonotype has more than one count but fewer than ten. The V and J genes are TRBV9 and TRBJ1-3; a weak D match, TRBD1 (6 bases). Germline V gene lookup returns CDR1 SGDLS and CDR2 YYNGEE. CDR3 size: 17 residues. V gave up 3 bases and J gave up 0 bases, with 16 bases separating them. CDR3 residues: CASSEDLRGLSGNTIYF. The CDR3 coding sequence is TGTGCCAGCAGCGAGGATCTCAGGGGACTCTCTGGAAACACCATATATTTT.

This clonotype was observed a handful of times. Given a much more abundant clone one base away, this may be a read error. CDR3: CASRGQGKPFF. In DNA form, the CDR3 reads TGTGCCAGCAGGGGACAGGGCAAACCTTTCTTT. The J gene is TRBJ1-1, the V gene TRBV6-1; 9 positions match TRBD1. V trimming: 6 bases; J trimming: 12 bases; junction bases outside the gene matches: 5. The length of the CDR3 is 11 residues. Germline-derived CDR1 and CDR2 are MNHNS and SASEGT.

Note on this clonotype: Compared with germline, one end of the junction differs, possibly owing to a read error. The chain links TRBV7-3 to TRBJ1-1; D ambiguous. The germline CDR1 and CDR2 sequences are SGHTA and FQGTGA. The CDR3 totals 14 residues. The CDR3 sequence is CASSLARVKTEAFF. CDR3 coding DNA: TGTGCCAGCAGCTTGGCTAGGGTGAAGACTGAAGCTTTCTTT.

The CDR3 here is CASSAPGTTNEKLFF. The CDR3 DNA reads as TGTGCCAGCAGCGCCCCAGGTACCACTAATGAAAAACTGTTTTTT. The chain has TRBV2 and TRBJ1-4; D is ambiguous. Germline lookup yields CDR1 SNHLY and CDR2 FYNNEI. V lost 6 bases, J lost 2 bases, and 13 bases lay in between. CDR3 length: 15 amino acids.

A note on this clonotype: A clone one base away is much larger, so this may be a read error. This chain links TRBV2 with TRBJ1-5, with 9 bases matching TRBD1. There are 13 residues in the CDR3. Germline V gives CDR1 SNHLY, CDR2 FYNNEI. CDR3 amino acids: CASSGTGSQSQHF. CDR3 DNA sequence: TGTGCCAGCAGCGGGACAGGGAGTCAGTCCCAGCATTTT. The full variable domain, its missing parts supplied by reference TRBV2 and TRBJ1-5, is EPEVTQTPSHQVTQMGQEVILRCVPISNHLYFYWYRQILGQKVEFLVSFYNNEISEKSEIFDDQFSVERPDGSNFTLKIRSTKLEDSAMYFCASSGTGSQSQHFGDGTRLSIL.

Only a few counts were recorded for this clonotype. The chain couples TRBV20-1 to TRBJ1-1; D uncertain. V was clipped by 6 bases and J by 1 base, with 12 bases between them. The CDR3 is made up of 13 amino acids. The germline CDR1 and CDR2 sequences are DFQATT and SNEGSKA (reference sequence). The DNA for the CDR3 is TGCAGTGCCACGGCGGTAGAGAACACTGAAGCTTTCTTT. Its translation: CSATAVENTEAFF.

This clonotype was found many times. The chain links TRBV29-1 to TRBJ2-5; D is ambiguous. The CDR3 sequence is 14 residues long. Between the trimmed V and J ends, which lost 4 bases and 1 base, there was a span of 13 bases. Germline V gene data show CDR1 as SQVTM and CDR2 as ANQGSEA. CDR3 in amino acids: CSVGRVASQETQYF. DNA for the CDR3: TGCAGCGTTGGAAGGGTGGCTAGCCAAGAGACCCAGTACTTC.